This record covers a single TCR beta chain. What it binds is unknown. Per the germline V gene, CDR1 is SGDLS and CDR2 is YYNGEE. The CDR3 spans 16 residues. The sample belongs to a study of CXCR3-negative and CXCR3-positive naive CD8 T cells. At the level of the study: There were some 150 million TRB reads altogether, and each library had about 1.5 +/- 0.3 million of them.

Overall study findings and caveats: Comparison of naive CXCR3-negative and CXCR3-positive cells revealed similar TRBV-TRBJ usage, while memory cells differed. Relative to CXCR3-negative naive cells, CXCR3-positive naive cells had more hydrophobic TRB CDR3s.

UMI-labeled TRB cDNA libraries were prepared by 5' RACE. TCRdb reworked the 5' RACE reads into one entry per CDR3 protein, no DNA. The table counts approximately 100,000 distinct CDR3 sequences; around 1.5% lies in the top ten. Sequencing was carried out using naive CXCR3- CD8+ T cells from blood. Subset of the sample: CD45RO-CCR7+CD27+CD95- naive CD8+ T cells lacking CXCR3 (TNR3-). The rearrangement joins TRBV9 to TRBJ2-1; without DNA, the TCRdb call of TRBD1 cannot be checked. This TCR was recovered from a human donor in good health. Some clones in this sample may be carry-over from other donors' samples. The CDR3 is CASSVGGASAYNEQFF.